Listed below are T cell receptor beta chains from one sample, sequenced in a study of blood T cell repertoires in COVID-19. Assay used: immunoSEQ multiplex PCR; TCRdb lists only in-frame clones, some missing. The sample records approximately 330,000 clones, 70% to 90% being singletons. The sample was peripheral blood. The receptor set was obtained from a woman aged 45-65 years with active or convalescent COVID-19. The CDR3 runs from the conserved cysteine through the conserved F or W. The D gene is left open where the match is weak. Clone size is shown for a subset of rows, as once, few, many or a class of expanded clone.

j_call clone_size d_call v_call cdr3_nt cdr3_aa
TRBJ1-2 NA TRBD1 TRBV24-1 TGTGCCACCCATACAGGGGGAAGGAAAAAAGACGGCTACACCTTC CATHTGGRKKDGYTF
TRBJ2-1 NA TRBD2 TRBV3-1/TRBV3-2 TGTGCCAGCAGACATGAAGCGGGAGGCAATGAGCAGTTCTTC CASRHEAGGNEQFF
TRBJ1-6 NA NA TRBV6-6 TGTGCCAGCAGCGCCCCGGGGGATAATTCACCCCTCCACTTT CASSAPGDNSPLHF
TRBJ2-7 few NA TRBV18 TGTGCCAGCTCACCAAGTTGGGGGACTTCTGCCCCTGAGCAGTACTTC CASSPSWGTSAPEQYF
TRBJ2-5 NA NA TRBV30 TGTGCCTGGAACCCCCCTAGCGTTCAAGAGACCCAGTACTTC CAWNPPSVQETQYF
TRBJ1-3 NA NA TRBV30 TGTGCCTGGAGTTATGAAGGGGCCTCTGGAAACACCATATATTTT CAWSYEGASGNTIYF
TRBJ1-1 NA TRBD1 TRBV5-1 TGCGCCAGCAGCTTCCTGACAGGGACTGAAGCTTTCTTT CASSFLTGTEAFF
TRBJ1-2 NA NA TRBV5-4 TGTGCCAGCACCTCAGAGGGTTTGGGGTATGGCTACACCTTC CASTSEGLGYGYTF
TRBJ2-1 NA NA TRBV6-5 TGTGCCAGCAGCTCCGCGGATGGGGAGCAGTTCTTC CASSSADGEQFF
TRBJ2-3 NA TRBD1 TRBV5-1 TGCGCCAGCAACAGTGGACAGGACACAGATACGCAGTATTTT CASNSGQDTDTQYF
TRBJ1-2 NA NA TRBV30 TGTGCCTGGAGTGTACAAAGTAGGAGTGGCTACACCTTC CAWSVQSRSGYTF
TRBJ1-2 once TRBD1 TRBV5-8 TGTGCCAGCAGACTGACAGGGTACTATGGCTACACCTTC CASRLTGYYGYTF
TRBJ1-1 NA NA TRBV7-3 TGTGCCAGCAGCTTATCGGGGGAGAACACTGAAGCTTTCTTT CASSLSGENTEAFF
TRBJ2-5 NA TRBD2 TRBV4-1 TGCGCCAGCAGCCAAGGGGTACTAGCGCCGCCCGGGGAGACCCAGTACTTC CASSQGVLAPPGETQYF
TRBJ1-1 NA TRBD1 TRBV27 TGTGCCAGCAGCCGAATAGGCCTTGGACAGGGGGCTGAAGCTTTCTTT CASSRIGLGQGAEAFF
TRBJ2-5 NA TRBD2 TRBV30 TGTGCCTGGAGCAGACTAGCGGGAGGGAGAGAGACCCAGTACTTC CAWSRLAGGRETQYF
TRBJ2-7 NA NA TRBV11-2 TGTGCCAGCAGCTTAGCACTAGCTAACGAGCAGTACTTC CASSLALANEQYF
TRBJ2-4 NA NA TRBV4-1 TGCGCCAGCAGCCAAATCGGTGGTAGCGGCAGCAAAAACATTCAGTACTTC CASSQIGGSGSKNIQYF
TRBJ1-5 NA NA TRBV4-3 TGCGCCAGCAGCCAAGATGGGGGCAGCGATCAGCCCCAGCATTTT CASSQDGGSDQPQHF
TRBJ1-5 once TRBD1 TRBV7-2 TGTGCCAGCAAAGAACAGGGGAGGTCCAGTCAGCCCCAGCATTTT CASKEQGRSSQPQHF
TRBJ2-1 NA NA TRBV7-9 TGTGCCAGCAGCTTACACGAATGGGGGGTCTTCTCCTACAATGAGCAGTTCTTC CASSLHEWGVFSYNEQFF
TRBJ2-5 NA TRBD1 TRBV7-8 TGTGCCAGCAGCTTAGCGGACAGGGACGGGGAGACCCAGTACTTC CASSLADRDGETQYF
TRBJ1-1 NA NA TRBV5-8 TGTGCCAGTACTCGACAGGAGAACACTGAAGCTTTCTTT CASTRQENTEAFF
TRBJ2-7 NA TRBD2 TRBV7-9 TGTGCCAGCAGCGGTGGGACTAGCGGGGCCTACGAGCAGTACTTC CASSGGTSGAYEQYF
TRBJ1-3 NA NA TRBV28 TGTGCCAGCACCCGCAGAGCAGGGGCTGGAAACACCATATATTTT CASTRRAGAGNTIYF
TRBJ1-2 NA NA TRBV14 TGTGCCAGCAGCGGCAATACAGGGAAGGTACATGGCTACACCTTC CASSGNTGKVHGYTF
TRBJ1-2 NA NA TRBV19 TGTGCCAGTACCCCCTTCCAGGGATCCAGTGGCTACACCTTC CASTPFQGSSGYTF
TRBJ2-7 NA NA TRBV2 TGTGCCAGCAGTAGGCCAGGGGAGATCGAGCAGTACTTC CASSRPGEIEQYF
TRBJ2-3 NA NA TRBV28 TGTGCCAGCAGTTTAGGGGGGGCTGGAGCAGATACGCAGTATTTT CASSLGGAGADTQYF
TRBJ2-5 NA TRBD2 TRBV15 TGTGCCACCAGCAGAGTCAAAACTAGCGGGGAGACCCAGTACTTC CATSRVKTSGETQYF
TRBJ1-1 NA NA TRBV7-2 TGTGCCAGCAGCCCGAGGACAAGTTTGGGCACTGAAGCTTTCTTT CASSPRTSLGTEAFF
TRBJ2-3 NA TRBD2 TRBV6-4 TGTGCCAGCAGTCGACTAGCGACCCCCTTT CASSRLATPF
TRBJ2-1 NA NA TRBV2 TGTGCCAGCAGCAGGGGTGGCGAGCAGTTCTTC CASSRGGEQFF
TRBJ2-3 NA TRBD2 TRBV4-3 TGCGCCAGCAGCCAAGATGAAGCGGGGGAGTCCACAGATACGCAGTATTTT CASSQDEAGESTDTQYF
TRBJ1-5 NA NA TRBV7-2 TGTGCCAGCAGCTTGGGGCCCAATCAGCCCCAGCATTTT CASSLGPNQPQHF
TRBJ2-1 NA TRBD2 TRBV10-3 TGTGCCATCAAACTAGCGGAGAGCTCCTACAATGAGCAGTTCTTC CAIKLAESSYNEQFF
TRBJ2-7 NA TRBD2 TRBV5-5 TGTGCCAGCAGCAGTAGCGGGAGCTACGAGCAGTACTTC CASSSSGSYEQYF
TRBJ1-4 NA NA TRBV5-8 TGTGCCAGCAGCTTGCCAGGGGTTGGCGAAAAACTGTTTTTT CASSLPGVGEKLFF
TRBJ1-2 NA NA TRBV30 TGTGCCTGGAGTCCGTCCGGGGGCTATGGCTACACCTTC CAWSPSGGYGYTF
TRBJ2-7 NA TRBD2 TRBV27 TGTGCCAGCAGTTTATCCCCGCTAGCGGGATACTACGAGCAGTACTTC CASSLSPLAGYYEQYF
TRBJ2-2 NA TRBD2 TRBV7-6 TGTGCCAGCAGTCGGGGACTAGCGGGGGGGAAGGTCGCCGGGGAGCTGTTTTTT CASSRGLAGGKVAGELFF